This entry is about one T cell receptor beta chain. The antigen it recognizes is unknown. The input lacks base qualities; no much larger clone sits a single base away. Whole blood was collected in K2EDTA tubes by collaborating institutions according to the institutions' own protocols. For TCRbeta analysis, collaborators shipped samples as frozen whole blood, isolated PBMCs, or DNA extracted from either of those sample types. Including cysteine and phenylalanine, the CDR3 has 12 amino acids. Just CDR3 DNA is preserved here, 36 bases in frame from base 1. Trimming accounts for 6 bases at V and 8 bases at J, while the number of junction bases matched to no gene is 6. CDR1 and CDR2, looked up from the germline V gene, are MDHEN and SYDVKM. The data are from a study of blood T cell repertoires in COVID-19 (TCRdb year 2020). About the full investigation: Collaborator samples came from the United States, Italy and Spain and covered acute and convalescent phases of COVID-19. The prospective study material was composed of cDNA or gDNA derived from T cells, B-cell-depleted T cells, or PBMCs. Subjects who had been exposed to COVID-19, were actively infected with it, or had recovered from it provided the deeply sampled blood TCRbeta repertoires that made up the dataset. The repertoires were released in a freely available public database intended as a resource for research on the immune response to SARS-CoV-2. The samples were drawn from the first 160 participants of the ongoing ImmuneRACE study and from 1,254 subjects provided by 6 global collaborators. The sample metadata nearly always contained a de-identified subject ID, COVID-19 status, age in years and sex. Where HLA class I and class II types were available, the types were taken from metadata supplied by the sample provider, not from assay-based typing.

TCRbeta CDR3 regions were amplified from genomic DNA by means of the immunoSEQ Assay, a bias-controlled multiplex PCR. The original pipeline was this. The number of nucleated cells in each sample was estimated by amplification of reference gene primers within the assay. To quantify the absolute abundance of each unique TCRbeta CDR3 rearrangement, sequence reads were collapsed and filtered. For each sample, productive Simpson clonality was calculated by taking the square root of Simpson's diversity index across productive rearrangements. Not all clones reach the TCRdb copy of this immuneACCESS table, which keeps in-frame sequences only. Checked studies attribute under half of the gap to unresolved V genes and leave the rest unexplained. Clonal size and the V and J genes are those of that table, whereas D and trimming came from the DNA. The sample records 150,000 or so clones, approximately 88% of which are singletons. In total, the top ten clones hold about a tenth of the sample.

What the work shows at the level of the full study, not this receptor alone: The amount of clinical and demographic metadata varied by source and participant and was provided uncurated.

The rearrangement combines TRBV28 with TRBJ1-1; 7 junctional bases match TRBD1. This clonotype was obtained from a man aged 50-59 years with acute or convalescent COVID-19. Sequenced input: peripheral blood. This receptor has the CDR3 CASSNDRAEAFF. Here is the DNA: TGTGCCAGCAGCAACGACAGGGCCGAAGCTTTCTTT. Where the CDR3 stops, the reference TRBV28 and TRBJ1-1 genes take over; the full variable domain is DVKVTQSSRYLVKRTGEKVFLECVQDMDHENMFWYRQDPGLGLRLIYFSYDVKMKEKGDIPEGYSVSREKKERFSLILESASTNQTSMYLCASSNDRAEAFFGQGTRLTVV.